This entry lists 6 T cell receptor beta chains sequenced from one sample in a study of cytomegalovirus exposure and HLA in healthy donors. PCR involved 60 Vbeta and 13 Jbeta primers. Repertoires were generated with immunoSEQ multiplex PCR, while TCRdb's copy carries only in-frame clones and drops some. Of some 190,000 clones in the sample, almost 75% were seen once. Material for sequencing was PBMCs. The receptors originated from a woman under 40 in good health and CMV-seropositive.

This clone was seen a handful of times. The chain is built from TRBV29-1 and TRBJ2-1, with TRBD2 matching 8 bases. Germline loops: CDR1 SQVTM, CDR2 ANQGSEA. V shed 3 bases, J shed 1 base, and the junction held 2 bases outside the gene matches. The CDR3 is 14 amino acids. The CDR3 DNA follows: TGCAGCGTTGACAGCGGGAGATCCTACAATGAGCAGTTCTTC. As protein: CSVDSGRSYNEQFF.

As concerns this clone: The sample has other DNA sequences that encode this CDR3 too. The chain uses TRBV7-8 and TRBJ2-7; D is ambiguous. Trimming removed 3 bases at V and 1 base at J, with 7 bases between. CDR1 is SGHVS, CDR2 FQNEAQ, per germline. The CDR3 runs to 13 residues. In nucleotides, the CDR3 is TGTGCCAGCAGCTTTATCCTGTCCTACGAGCAGTACTTC. As protein: CASSFILSYEQYF.

The chain carries TRBV5-1 and TRBJ1-4, with 8 bases matching TRBD1. The CDR3 is 16 amino acids. Germline V gene data show CDR1 as SGHRS and CDR2 as YFSETQ. Germline trimming cut 4 bases from V and 0 bases from J; bases unmatched to any gene: 5. Here the CDR3 DNA reads TGCGCCAGCAGCCCCACAGGGGGGGCAACTAATGAAAAACTGTTTTTT. Its translation is CASSPTGGATNEKLFF.

The chain has TRBV11-3 and TRBJ2-1, with 7 bases lining up with TRBD1. Germline values: CDR1 SGHNT, CDR2 YENEEA. There are 16 residues in the CDR3. V lost 5 bases and J lost 8; bases outside the gene matches: 15. CDR3 loop: CASSAPDRDSLDEQFF. Here the CDR3 DNA reads TGTGCCAGCAGCGCCCCCGACAGGGATTCTCTAGATGAGCAGTTCTTC.

This clone was counted a few times. The chain joins TRBV6-5 to TRBJ1-6, with TRBD1 matching over 7 bases. CDR1 is MNHEY, CDR2 SVGAGI, per germline. V lost 4 bases, J lost 7 bases, and 10 bases stayed unmatched. CDR3 length: 16 residues. The CDR3 region has the DNA TGTGCCAGCAGTTCCCTCATGACAGGGAGGAATTCACCCCTCCACTTT. It specifies CASSSLMTGRNSPLHF.

The V and J genes are TRBV5-6 and TRBJ2-7, with D uncertain. The germline gives CDR1 SGHDT, CDR2 YYEEEE. Deletions cut 2 bases from V and 3 bases from J, with 6 bases between. This CDR3 region has 12 residues. The CDR3 sequence: CASSLTDYEQYF. CDR3 DNA sequence: TGTGCCAGCAGCTTAACAGACTACGAGCAGTACTTC. The whole variable domain, filled in from reference TRBV5-6 and TRBJ2-7, reads DAGVTQSPTHLIKTRGQQVTLRCSPKSGHDTVSWYQQALGQGPQFIFQYYEEEERQRGNFPDRFSGHQFPNYSSELNVNALLLGDSALYLCASSLTDYEQYFGPGTRLTVT.